The clone carrying this TCR beta chain was observed a single time. This sample is part of a study of blood T cell repertoires in COVID-19. Study overall: COVID-19 samples, acute and convalescent, were from the United States, Italy and Spain. T cells, B-cell-depleted T cells, or PBMCs provided the cDNA or gDNA that served as material.

The CDR3 totals 14 residues. V was clipped by 5 bases and J by 8 bases; unmatched bases: 4. Per the germline V gene, CDR1 is SEHNR and CDR2 is FQNEAQ (reference sequence). Authors' analysis steps: By means of reference gene primer amplification, nucleated cell counts were estimated. Profiled with immunoSEQ multiplex PCR; TCRdb holds only in-frame clones, not every one. V and J calls plus clone size are reproduced from that table; the DNA served to infer D and trimming. The sample contains under 250,000 clones, about 89% of which appear only once. The sample comprised peripheral blood. V usage is TRBV7-9 and J usage is TRBJ1-4; 11 nucleotides match TRBD1. The origin of this receptor is a woman aged 40 to 50 with acute or convalescent COVID-19. Written as DNA, the CDR3 is TGTGCCAGCAGCCCCCGGACAGGGGGCGAAAAACTGTTTTTT. It is translated as CASSPRTGGEKLFF.